The 18 T cell receptor beta chains below come from one sample, sequenced in a study of early T cells in non-severe SARS-CoV-2 infection. TCRdb re-analysed the 5' RACE reads in MiXCR, keeping a single row per CDR3 protein. The repertoire holds about 100,000 distinct CDR3 sequences, 13% seen once, with over 2% in the top ten. The sequencing sample was made of whole blood. These receptors were collected from an adult who was a healthcare worker with PCR-confirmed SARS-CoV-2 infection or an uninfected control (not recorded which).

The gene calls are TRBV7-2 and TRBJ2-5; no clear D. V was pared by 3 bases and J by 5 bases, with 10 bases between. The CDR3 has 13 residues. CDR1 and CDR2 from the germline V gene are SGHTA and FQGNSA. The CDR3 loop is CASSLSLGETQYF. CDR3 bases: TGTGCCAGCAGCTTGAGTCTAGGGGAGACCCAGTACTTC.

As regards this clonotype: Just one base apart from a much larger clone, this may be a read error. The chain couples TRBV10-3 to TRBJ2-7, with D perhaps TRBD2 (5 bases). In germline, CDR1 is ENHRY, CDR2 SYGVKD. The CDR3 covers 13 residues. The CDR3 here is CVISADLEGEQYF. The CDR3 DNA follows: TGTGTCATCAGTGCGGACCTCGAGGGCGAGCAGTACTTC.

In its sample, this clonotype was seen many times. The V call is TRBV4-2, the J call TRBJ2-3; TRBD2 matches 13 bases. This CDR3 spans 16 amino acids. J gave up 6 bases and V 3 bases, and 6 bases lay outside the gene matches. Germline V gene lookup returns CDR1 LGHNA and CDR2 YNFKEQ. CDR3 sequence reads: CASSQKLAGGPDTQYF. The CDR3 DNA follows: TGTGCCAGCAGCCAGAAACTAGCGGGGGGGCCGGATACGCAGTATTTT.

The table lists this clonotype with many counts. The gene calls are TRBV5-6 and TRBJ2-6, with D perhaps matching TRBD1 (6 bases). The ends were cut back, 2 bases at V and 4 bases at J, with 13 bases in the middle. The CDR3 is 16 residues long. The germline CDR1 and CDR2 sequences are SGHDT and YYEEEE. The CDR3 DNA follows: TGTGCCAGCAGCTTCTGGGGGCTATCGGGGGCCAACGTCCTGACTTTC. It is translated as CASSFWGLSGANVLTF.

This clonotype was seen ten or more times. The chain uses TRBV5-8 and TRBJ1-1; no clear D gene. Germline loops: CDR1 SGHTS, CDR2 YDEGEE. Trimming stripped 3 bases from V and 5 bases from J, with 11 bases between. The CDR3 extends over 13 amino acids. For the CDR3, the DNA is TGTGCCAGCAGCTCCCGTTCTAGAACTGAAGCTTTCTTT. Its translation is CASSSRSRTEAFF.

The chain is built from TRBV6-5 and TRBJ1-1; D may be TRBD1 (5 bases). The CDR3 has 16 amino acids. The germline V gene encodes CDR1 MNHEY and CDR2 SVGAGI. Trimming pared 3 bases from V and 2 bases from J, leaving 16 bases between. The CDR3 here is CASSYGGDPPNTEAFF. CDR3 DNA sequence: TGTGCCAGCAGTTATGGGGGGGACCCACCAAACACTGAAGCTTTCTTT.

Many counts were recorded for this clonotype. The gene calls are TRBV5-1 and TRBJ2-5; 7 bases match TRBD1. This CDR3 is built from 13 residues. Unmatched junction bases numbered 0, after V lost 2 bases and J lost 2 bases. Germline lookup yields CDR1 SGHRS and CDR2 YFSETQ. This CDR3 is CASSLQGQETQYF. In nucleotides, the CDR3 is TGCGCCAGCAGCTTACAGGGGCAAGAGACCCAGTACTTC.

This chain joins TRBV18 and TRBJ2-3; D is perhaps TRBD2 (5 bases). The V end was cut by 6 bases, the J end by 2 bases, with 9 bases between. Germline V gene lookup returns CDR1 KGHSH and CDR2 LQKENI. The CDR3 is 13 residues long. CDR3 protein: CASSGIPTDTQYF. The CDR3, as DNA: TGTGCCAGCTCCGGGATTCCCACAGATACGCAGTATTTT. Based on the CDR3 plus reference TRBV18 and TRBJ2-3, the full variable domain is NAGVMQNPRHLVRRRGQEARLRCSPMKGHSHVYWYRQLPEEGLKFMVYLQKENIIDESGMPKERFSAEFPKEGPSILRIQQVVRGDSAAYFCASSGIPTDTQYFGPGTRLTVL.

This clonotype was seen many times. V usage is TRBV4-1 and J usage is TRBJ2-7; D is possibly TRBD1 (5 bases). This CDR3 is 15 amino acids long. Trimming pared 1 base from V and 7 bases from J, leaving 17 bases between. CDR1 is MGHRA and CDR2 is YSYEKL in the germline V gene. The CDR3 region is CASSQVKAGWEEQYF. CDR3 coding DNA: TGCGCCAGCAGCCAAGTGAAGGCAGGGTGGGAAGAGCAGTACTTC.

On this clonotype itself: At one end, the junction sequence differs from germline, possibly due to a read error. The rearrangement uses TRBV28 and TRBJ2-2, with D maybe TRBD2 (6 bases). This CDR3 region has 14 residues. CDR1 and CDR2 from the germline V gene are MDHEN and SYDVKM. CDR3 sequence (DNA): TGTGCCAGCAGTTTTGGAGGGAACCCCGGGGAGCTGTTTTTT. Translating it yields CASSFGGNPGELFF.

The V call is TRBV4-1, the J call TRBJ2-2; D not certain. The CDR3 covers 16 residues. Germline V gene lookup returns CDR1 MGHRA and CDR2 YSYEKL. Trimming took 0 bases from V and 4 from J, leaving 12 bases between them. The CDR3 sequence: CASSQEPRPVTGELFF. In nucleotides, the CDR3 is TGCGCCAGCAGCCAAGAACCCAGACCGGTCACCGGGGAGCTGTTTTTT.

This clonotype came up a few times. The chain joins TRBV6-2 or TRBV6-3 to TRBJ2-3, with D tentatively TRBD1 (5 bases). CDR3 length equals 14 residues. Trimming shortened V by 5 bases and J by 2 bases, and 11 bases separated the two germline ends. Germline CDR1 MNHEY, CDR2 SVGEGT. CDR3 region: CASSLHRSTDTQYF. CDR3 sequence (DNA): TGTGCCAGCAGTCTTCACAGGTCCACAGATACGCAGTATTTT.

The chain employs TRBV7-6 and TRBJ2-5; a possible D gene is TRBD2 (6 bases). The CDR3 is 14 amino acids. V gave up 1 base and J gave up 4 bases, with 10 bases separating them. Germline CDR1 SGHVS, CDR2 FNYEAQ. The CDR3 loop is CASSLVSGVETQYF. The CDR3 bases are TGTGCCAGCAGCTTAGTGTCGGGGGTAGAGACCCAGTACTTC.

This clonotype has more than one count but fewer than ten. The chain has TRBV29-1 and TRBJ1-2, with 8 bases lining up with TRBD1. This CDR3 has 15 amino acids. V was pared by 3 bases and J by 4 bases, with 10 bases of the junction left unmatched. Per the germline V gene, CDR1 is SQVTM and CDR2 is ANQGSEA. CDR3 DNA: TGCAGCGTTGAGTCCCGACAGGGGAGATTCTATGGCTACACCTTC. The encoded protein is CSVESRQGRFYGYTF.

This clonotype was observed many times. The genes are TRBV27 and TRBJ2-3; possible D gene TRBD2, 6 bases. In germline, CDR1 is MNHEY, CDR2 SMNVEV (reference sequence). There are 15 residues in the CDR3. V was trimmed by 2 bases and J by 4 bases, leaving 13 bases between them. The CDR3 loop is CASSLRTGSADTQYF. Here the CDR3 DNA reads TGTGCCAGCAGTTTACGGACCGGGAGTGCAGATACGCAGTATTTT.

The V call is TRBV9, the J call TRBJ1-2; 7 bases agree with TRBD1. This CDR3 is 16 amino acids long. After removal of 7 bases from V and 2 bases from J, the junction contained 14 bases not matched to a gene. Germline V gene lookup returns CDR1 SGDLS and CDR2 YYNGEE. In DNA form, the CDR3 reads TGTGCCAGCGCTGTCGGGACAGCTCCACCGAACTATGGCTACACCTTC. This translates into CASAVGTAPPNYGYTF.

This clonotype has just a few counts. The chain joins TRBV7-2 to TRBJ1-2, with 7 positions matching TRBD1. The CDR3 consists of 14 residues. From germline, CDR1 is SGHTA and CDR2 FQGNSA. After removal of 1 base from V and 4 bases from J, the junction contained 3 bases not matched to a gene. The DNA of the CDR3 is TGTGCCAGCAGCTTAGGGCAGGGGGGCTATGGCTACACCTTC. Its protein product is CASSLGQGGYGYTF.

In this sample, this clonotype turned up a few times. V is TRBV5-5 and J is TRBJ2-7; D gene unclear. The germline V gene encodes CDR1 SGHKS and CDR2 YYEKEE (reference sequence). This CDR3 has 14 amino acids. Between the trimmed V and J ends, which lost 2 bases and 4 bases, there was a span of 13 bases. The CDR3 is CASSFRQERYEQYF. The CDR3 DNA reads TGTGCCAGCAGCTTCCGGCAGGAACGATACGAGCAGTACTTC.